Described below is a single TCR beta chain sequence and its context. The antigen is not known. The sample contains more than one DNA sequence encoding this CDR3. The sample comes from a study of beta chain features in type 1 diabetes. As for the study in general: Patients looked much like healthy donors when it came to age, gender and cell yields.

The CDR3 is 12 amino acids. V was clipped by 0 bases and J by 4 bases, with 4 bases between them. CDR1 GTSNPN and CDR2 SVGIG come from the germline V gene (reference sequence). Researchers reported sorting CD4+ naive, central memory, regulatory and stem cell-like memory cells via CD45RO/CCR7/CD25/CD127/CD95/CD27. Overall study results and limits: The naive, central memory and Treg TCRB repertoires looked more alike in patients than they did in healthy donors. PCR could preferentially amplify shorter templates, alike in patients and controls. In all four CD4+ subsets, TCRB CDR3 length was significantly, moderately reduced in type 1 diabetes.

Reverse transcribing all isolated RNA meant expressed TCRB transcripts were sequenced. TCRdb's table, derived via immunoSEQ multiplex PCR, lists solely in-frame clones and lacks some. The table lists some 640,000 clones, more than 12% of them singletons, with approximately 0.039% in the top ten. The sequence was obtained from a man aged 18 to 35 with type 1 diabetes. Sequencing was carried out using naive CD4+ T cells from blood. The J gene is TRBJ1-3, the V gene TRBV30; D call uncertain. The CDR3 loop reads CAWSVAGNTIYF. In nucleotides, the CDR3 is TGTGCCTGGAGTGTAGCCGGAAACACCATATATTTT.